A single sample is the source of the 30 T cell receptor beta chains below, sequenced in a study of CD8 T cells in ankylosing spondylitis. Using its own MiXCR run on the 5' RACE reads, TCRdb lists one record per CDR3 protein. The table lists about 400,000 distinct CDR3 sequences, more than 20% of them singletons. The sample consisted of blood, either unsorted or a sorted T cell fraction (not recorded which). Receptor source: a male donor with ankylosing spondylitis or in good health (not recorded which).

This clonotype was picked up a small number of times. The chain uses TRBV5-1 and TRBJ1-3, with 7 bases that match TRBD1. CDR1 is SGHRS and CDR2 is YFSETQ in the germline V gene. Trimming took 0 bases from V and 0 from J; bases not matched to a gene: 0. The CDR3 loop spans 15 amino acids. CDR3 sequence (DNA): TGCGCCAGCAGCTTGGACAGGGGCTCTGGAAACACCATATATTTT. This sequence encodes CASSLDRGSGNTIYF.

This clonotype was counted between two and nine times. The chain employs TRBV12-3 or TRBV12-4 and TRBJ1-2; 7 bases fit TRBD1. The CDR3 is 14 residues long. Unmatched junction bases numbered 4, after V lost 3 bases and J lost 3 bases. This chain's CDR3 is CASSFGRGDYGYTF. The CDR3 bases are TGTGCCAGCAGTTTCGGCAGGGGGGACTATGGCTACACCTTC.

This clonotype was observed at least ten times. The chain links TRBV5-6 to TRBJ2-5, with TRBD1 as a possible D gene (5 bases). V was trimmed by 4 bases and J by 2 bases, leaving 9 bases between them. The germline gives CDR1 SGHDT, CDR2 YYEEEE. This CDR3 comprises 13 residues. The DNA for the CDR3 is TGTGCCAGCAGCCTCCGACAGCAAGAGACCCAGTACTTC. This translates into CASSLRQQETQYF.

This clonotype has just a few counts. The CDR3 nucleotides read TGTGCCAGCAGCTTTTTTAGCGGGGGGCCCTTAGAGACCCAGTACTTC. Translated, it gives CASSFFSGGPLETQYF. This chain uses TRBV7-2 with TRBJ2-5; TRBD2 matches 10 bases. Per the germline V gene, CDR1 is SGHTA and CDR2 is FQGNSA. The V and J ends lost 3 bases and 4 bases, in that order; junction bases with no gene match: 8. The CDR3 spans 16 residues.

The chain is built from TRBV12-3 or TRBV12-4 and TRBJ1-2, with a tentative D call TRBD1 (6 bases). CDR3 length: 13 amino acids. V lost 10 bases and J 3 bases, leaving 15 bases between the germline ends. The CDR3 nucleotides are TGTGCCATCGAGAAACAGGGCGACTATGGCTACACCTTC. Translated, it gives CAIEKQGDYGYTF.

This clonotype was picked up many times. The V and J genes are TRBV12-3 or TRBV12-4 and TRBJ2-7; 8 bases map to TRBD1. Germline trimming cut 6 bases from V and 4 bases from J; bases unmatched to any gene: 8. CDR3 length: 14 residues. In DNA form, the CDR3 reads TGTGCCAGCAGCGGACAGGGTAGTCGGTACGAGCAGTACTTC. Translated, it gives CASSGQGSRYEQYF.

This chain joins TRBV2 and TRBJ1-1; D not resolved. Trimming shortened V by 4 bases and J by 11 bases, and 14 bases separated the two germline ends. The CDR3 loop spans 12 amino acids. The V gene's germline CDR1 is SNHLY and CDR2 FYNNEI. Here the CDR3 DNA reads TGTGCCAGCAGTGTGGGCCCTCACGAGGCTTTCTTT. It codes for CASSVGPHEAFF.

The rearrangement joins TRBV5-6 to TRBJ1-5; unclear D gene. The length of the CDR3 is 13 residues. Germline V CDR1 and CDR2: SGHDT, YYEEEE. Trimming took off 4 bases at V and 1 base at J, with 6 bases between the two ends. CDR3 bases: TGTGCCAGCAGCCCTGGGAGCAATCAGCCCCAGCATTTT. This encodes CASSPGSNQPQHF.

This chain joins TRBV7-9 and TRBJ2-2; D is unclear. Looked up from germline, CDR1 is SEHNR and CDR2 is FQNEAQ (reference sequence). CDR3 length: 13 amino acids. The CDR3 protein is CAQVGLNTGELFF. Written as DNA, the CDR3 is TGTGCGCAGGTAGGATTGAACACCGGGGAGCTGTTTTTT. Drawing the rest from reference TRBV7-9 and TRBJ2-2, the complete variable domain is DTGVSQNPRHKITKRGQNVTFRCDPISEHNRLYWYRQTLGQGPEFLTYFQNEAQLEKSRLLSDRFSAERPKGSFSTLEIQRTEQGDSAMYLCAQVGLNTGELFFGEGSRLTVL.

CDR3 in amino acids: CASTPLGTGETDTQYF. The CDR3, as DNA: TGTGCCAGCACCCCCTTGGGGACAGGGGAGACAGATACGCAGTATTTT. The chain uses TRBV7-9 and TRBJ2-3; 10 nucleotides align to TRBD1. The CDR3 length is 16 residues. CDR1 and CDR2 from the germline V gene are SEHNR and FQNEAQ (reference sequence). V gave up 7 bases and J gave up 3 bases; unmatched junction bases: 10. Together with reference TRBV7-9 and TRBJ2-3, the CDR3 gives the full variable domain: DTGVSQNPRHKITKRGQNVTFRCDPISEHNRLYWYRQTLGQGPEFLTYFQNEAQLEKSRLLSDRFSAERPKGSFSTLEIQRTEQGDSAMYLCASTPLGTGETDTQYFGPGTRLTVL.

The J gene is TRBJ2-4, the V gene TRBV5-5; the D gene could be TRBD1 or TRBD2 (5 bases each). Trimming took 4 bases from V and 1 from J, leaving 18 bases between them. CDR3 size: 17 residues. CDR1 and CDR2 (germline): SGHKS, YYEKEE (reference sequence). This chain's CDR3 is CASSPGGGWGAKNIQYF. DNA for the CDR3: TGTGCCAGCAGCCCTGGAGGCGGTTGGGGGGCCAAAAACATTCAGTACTTC.

The DNA for the CDR3 is TGTGCCATCAGGCACCCGGATGGGACGGGCTCCTACGAGCAGTACTTC. Translated, it gives CAIRHPDGTGSYEQYF. The chain uses TRBV10-3 and TRBJ2-7, with D possibly called TRBD1 or TRBD2 (5 bases each). This CDR3 is built from 16 residues. The V gene's germline CDR1 is ENHRY and CDR2 SYGVKD. Trimming stripped 6 bases from V and 0 bases from J, with 18 bases between.

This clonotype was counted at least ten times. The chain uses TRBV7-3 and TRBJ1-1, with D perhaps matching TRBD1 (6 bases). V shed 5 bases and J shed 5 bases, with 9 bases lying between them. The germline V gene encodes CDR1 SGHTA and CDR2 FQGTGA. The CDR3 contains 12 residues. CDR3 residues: CASSEQGTEAFF. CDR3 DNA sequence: TGTGCCAGCAGCGAACAGGGAACTGAAGCTTTCTTT.

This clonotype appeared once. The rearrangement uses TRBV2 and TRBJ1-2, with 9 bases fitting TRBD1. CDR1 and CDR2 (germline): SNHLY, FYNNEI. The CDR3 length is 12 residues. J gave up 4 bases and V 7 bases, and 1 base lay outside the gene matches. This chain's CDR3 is CASTTGGYGYTF. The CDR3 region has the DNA TGTGCCAGCACGACAGGGGGCTATGGCTACACCTTC.

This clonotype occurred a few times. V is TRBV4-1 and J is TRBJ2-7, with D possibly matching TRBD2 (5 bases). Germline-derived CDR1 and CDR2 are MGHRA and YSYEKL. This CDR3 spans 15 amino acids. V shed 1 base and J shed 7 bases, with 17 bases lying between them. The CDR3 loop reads CASSQGPASSSEQYF. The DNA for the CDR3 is TGCGCCAGCAGCCAAGGCCCGGCTAGCTCTAGTGAGCAGTACTTC.

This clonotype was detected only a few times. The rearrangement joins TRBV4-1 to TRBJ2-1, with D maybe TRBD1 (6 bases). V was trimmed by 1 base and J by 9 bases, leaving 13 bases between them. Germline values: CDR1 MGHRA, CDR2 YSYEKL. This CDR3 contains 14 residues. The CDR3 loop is CASSQVSGDSEQFF. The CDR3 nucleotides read TGCGCCAGCAGCCAAGTTTCAGGGGATAGTGAGCAGTTCTTC.

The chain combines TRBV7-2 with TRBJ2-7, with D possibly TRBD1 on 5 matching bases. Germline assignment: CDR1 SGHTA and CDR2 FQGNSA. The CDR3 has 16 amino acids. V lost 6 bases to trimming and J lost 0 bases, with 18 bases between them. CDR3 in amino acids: CASRRTGLGSSYEQYF. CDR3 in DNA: TGTGCCAGCAGACGAACAGGTTTGGGAAGCTCCTACGAGCAGTACTTC.

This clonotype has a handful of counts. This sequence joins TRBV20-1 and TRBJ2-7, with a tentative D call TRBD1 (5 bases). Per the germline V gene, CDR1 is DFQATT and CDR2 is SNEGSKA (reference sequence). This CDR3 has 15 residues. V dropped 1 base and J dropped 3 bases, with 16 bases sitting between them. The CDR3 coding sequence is TGCAGTGCTAGAGGCATAGACAGCTTTTTCTACGAGCAGTACTTC. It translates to CSARGIDSFFYEQYF.

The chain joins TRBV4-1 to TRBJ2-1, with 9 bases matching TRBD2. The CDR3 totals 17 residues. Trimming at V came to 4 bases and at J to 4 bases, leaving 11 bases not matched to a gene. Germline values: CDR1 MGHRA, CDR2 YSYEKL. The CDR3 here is CASSPPLGTSRYNEQFF. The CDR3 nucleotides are TGCGCCAGCAGCCCTCCCCTCGGGACTAGCAGGTACAATGAGCAGTTCTTC.

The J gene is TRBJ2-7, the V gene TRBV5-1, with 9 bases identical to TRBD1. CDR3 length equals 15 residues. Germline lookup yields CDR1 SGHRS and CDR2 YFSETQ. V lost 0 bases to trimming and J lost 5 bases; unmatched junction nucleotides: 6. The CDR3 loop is CASSLVGTGRDEQYF. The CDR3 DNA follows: TGCGCCAGCAGCTTGGTGGGGACAGGGCGGGACGAGCAGTACTTC.

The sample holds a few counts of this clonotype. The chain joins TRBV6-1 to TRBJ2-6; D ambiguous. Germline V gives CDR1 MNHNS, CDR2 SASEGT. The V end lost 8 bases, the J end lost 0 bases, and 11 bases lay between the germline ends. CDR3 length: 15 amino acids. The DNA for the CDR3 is TGTGCCAGCGAGCCCCCTGGCTCTGGGGCCAACGTCCTGACTTTC. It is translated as CASEPPGSGANVLTF.

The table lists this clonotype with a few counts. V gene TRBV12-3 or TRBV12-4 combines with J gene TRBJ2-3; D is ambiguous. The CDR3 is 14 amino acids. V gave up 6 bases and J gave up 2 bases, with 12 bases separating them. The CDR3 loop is CASRDGPDTDTQYF. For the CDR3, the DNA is TGTGCCAGCAGGGACGGGCCCGACACAGATACGCAGTATTTT.

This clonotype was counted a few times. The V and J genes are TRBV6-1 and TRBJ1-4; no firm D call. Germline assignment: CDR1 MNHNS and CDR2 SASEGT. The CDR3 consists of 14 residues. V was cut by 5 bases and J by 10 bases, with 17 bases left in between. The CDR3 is CASSPAGVFVKLFF. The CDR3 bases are TGTGCCAGCAGTCCTGCCGGGGTATTCGTAAAACTGTTTTTT.

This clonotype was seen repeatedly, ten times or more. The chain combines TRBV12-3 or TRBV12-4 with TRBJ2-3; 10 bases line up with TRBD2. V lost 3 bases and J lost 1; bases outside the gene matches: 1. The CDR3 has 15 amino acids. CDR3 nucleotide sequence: TGTGCCAGCAGTTTTAGCGGGGGGCGCACAGATACGCAGTATTTT. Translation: CASSFSGGRTDTQYF.

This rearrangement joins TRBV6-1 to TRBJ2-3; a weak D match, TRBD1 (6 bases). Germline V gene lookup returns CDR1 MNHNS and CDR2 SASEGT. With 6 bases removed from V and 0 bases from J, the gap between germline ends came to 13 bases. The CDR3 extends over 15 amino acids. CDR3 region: CASRRPGTSTDTQYF. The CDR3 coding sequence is TGTGCCAGCAGACGACCCGGGACAAGCACAGATACGCAGTATTTT.

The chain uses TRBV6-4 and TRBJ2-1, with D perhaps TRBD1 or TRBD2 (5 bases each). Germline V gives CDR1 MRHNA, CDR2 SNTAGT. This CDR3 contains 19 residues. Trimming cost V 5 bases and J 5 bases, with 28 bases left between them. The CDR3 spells CASSHLGASDLAQDNEQFF. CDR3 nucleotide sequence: TGTGCCAGCAGTCATCTCGGGGCGTCAGATCTTGCTCAGGACAATGAGCAGTTCTTC.

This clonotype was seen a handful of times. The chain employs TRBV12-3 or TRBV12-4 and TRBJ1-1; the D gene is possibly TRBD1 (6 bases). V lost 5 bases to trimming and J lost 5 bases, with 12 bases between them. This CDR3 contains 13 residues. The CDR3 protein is CASSHSGVTEAFF. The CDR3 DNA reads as TGTGCCAGCAGTCACTCAGGGGTTACTGAAGCTTTCTTT.

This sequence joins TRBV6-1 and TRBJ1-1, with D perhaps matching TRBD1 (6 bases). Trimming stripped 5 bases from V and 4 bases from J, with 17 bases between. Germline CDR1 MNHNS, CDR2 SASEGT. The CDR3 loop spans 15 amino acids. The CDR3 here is CASSPNEQGGTEAFF. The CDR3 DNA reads TGTGCCAGCAGTCCCAACGAACAGGGTGGCACTGAAGCTTTCTTT.

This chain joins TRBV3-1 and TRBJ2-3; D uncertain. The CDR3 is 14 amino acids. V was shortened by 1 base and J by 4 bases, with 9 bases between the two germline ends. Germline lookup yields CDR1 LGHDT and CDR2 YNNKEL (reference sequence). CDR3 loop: CASSQGSRADTQYF. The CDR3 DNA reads TGTGCCAGCAGCCAAGGATCCCGGGCAGATACGCAGTATTTT.

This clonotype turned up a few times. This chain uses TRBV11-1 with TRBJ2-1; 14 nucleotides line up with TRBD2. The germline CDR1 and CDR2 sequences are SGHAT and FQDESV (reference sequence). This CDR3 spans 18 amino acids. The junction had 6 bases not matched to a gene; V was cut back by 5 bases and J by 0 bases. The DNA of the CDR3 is TGTGCCAGCAGCCCCGGGACTAGCGGGGGTTACTCCTACAATGAGCAGTTCTTC. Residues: CASSPGTSGGYSYNEQFF. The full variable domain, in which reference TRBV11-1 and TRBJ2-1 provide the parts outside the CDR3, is EAEVAQSPRYKITEKSQAVAFWCDPISGHATLYWYRQILGQGPELLVQFQDESVVDDSQLPKDRFSAERLKGVDSTLKIQPAELGDSAMYLCASSPGTSGGYSYNEQFFGPGTRLTVL.